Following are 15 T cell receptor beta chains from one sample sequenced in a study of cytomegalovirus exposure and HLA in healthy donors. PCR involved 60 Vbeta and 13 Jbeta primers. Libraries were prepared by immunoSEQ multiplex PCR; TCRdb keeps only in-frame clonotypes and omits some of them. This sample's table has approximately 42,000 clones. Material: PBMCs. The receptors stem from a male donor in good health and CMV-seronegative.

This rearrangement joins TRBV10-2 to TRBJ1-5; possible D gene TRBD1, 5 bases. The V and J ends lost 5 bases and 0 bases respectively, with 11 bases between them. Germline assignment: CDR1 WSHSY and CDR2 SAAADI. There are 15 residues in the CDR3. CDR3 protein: CASSQGYRSNQPQHF. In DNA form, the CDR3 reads TGCGCCAGCAGTCAGGGATACCGTAGCAATCAGCCCCAGCATTTT.

In DNA, the CDR3 is TGTGCCATCAGGGGGACAGGGGGCCGCTACGAGCAGTACTTC. It translates to CAIRGTGGRYEQYF. The rearrangement links TRBV10-3 to TRBJ2-7; TRBD1 aligns across 12 bases. CDR1 and CDR2 (germline): ENHRY, SYGVKD. The CDR3 has 14 amino acids. J was trimmed by 3 bases and V by 6 bases; bases with no gene match: 3.

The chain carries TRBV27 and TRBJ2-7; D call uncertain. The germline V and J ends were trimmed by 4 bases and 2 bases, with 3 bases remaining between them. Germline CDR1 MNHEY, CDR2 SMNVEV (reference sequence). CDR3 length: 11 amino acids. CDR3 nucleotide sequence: TGTGCCAGCAGTTCTACCTACGAGCAGTACTTC. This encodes CASSSTYEQYF.

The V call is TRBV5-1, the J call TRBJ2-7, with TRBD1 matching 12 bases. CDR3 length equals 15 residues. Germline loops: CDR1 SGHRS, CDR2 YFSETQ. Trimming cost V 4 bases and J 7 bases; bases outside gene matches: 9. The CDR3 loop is CASSPWGQGANEQYF. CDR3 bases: TGCGCCAGCAGCCCCTGGGGACAGGGGGCAAATGAGCAGTACTTC.

CDR3: CASSPQGMSTDTQYF. In nucleotides, the CDR3 is TGTGCCAGCTCACCGCAGGGTATGAGCACAGATACGCAGTATTTT. The chain recombines TRBV18 with TRBJ2-3; weak D call: TRBD1 (5 bases). V was cut by 3 bases and J by 0 bases, with 10 bases left in between. CDR1 and CDR2 (germline): KGHSH, LQKENI. The CDR3 is 15 residues long.

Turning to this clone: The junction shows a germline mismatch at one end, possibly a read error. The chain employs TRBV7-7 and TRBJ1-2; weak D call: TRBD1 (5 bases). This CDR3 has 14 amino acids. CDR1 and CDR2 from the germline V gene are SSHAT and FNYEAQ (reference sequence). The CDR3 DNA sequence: TGTGCTAGCAGCCGAGTTAGGGGCGGCTATGGCTACACCTTC. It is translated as CASSRVRGGYGYTF.

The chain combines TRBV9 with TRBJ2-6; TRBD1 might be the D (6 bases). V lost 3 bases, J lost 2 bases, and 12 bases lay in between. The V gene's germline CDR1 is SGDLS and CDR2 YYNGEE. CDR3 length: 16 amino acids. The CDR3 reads CASSAQGSAGANVLTF. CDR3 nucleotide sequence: TGTGCCAGCAGCGCCCAGGGGAGCGCTGGGGCCAACGTCCTGACTTTC.

Here the CDR3 reads CASSLGGTGANVLTF. The DNA of the CDR3 is TGTGCCAGCAGTTTGGGCGGGACTGGGGCCAACGTCCTGACTTTC. V gene TRBV6-5 combines with J gene TRBJ2-6; possibly TRBD2 for D (6 bases). CDR3 size: 15 residues. V lost 4 bases and J lost 2, with 9 bases in between. Germline loops: CDR1 MNHEY, CDR2 SVGAGI.

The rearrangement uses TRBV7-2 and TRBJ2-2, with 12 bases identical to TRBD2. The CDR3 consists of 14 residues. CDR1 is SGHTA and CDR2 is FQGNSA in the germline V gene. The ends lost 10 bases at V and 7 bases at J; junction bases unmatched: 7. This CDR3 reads CATSGLAGIGELFF. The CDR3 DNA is TGTGCCACGAGTGGACTAGCGGGGATCGGGGAGCTGTTTTTT.

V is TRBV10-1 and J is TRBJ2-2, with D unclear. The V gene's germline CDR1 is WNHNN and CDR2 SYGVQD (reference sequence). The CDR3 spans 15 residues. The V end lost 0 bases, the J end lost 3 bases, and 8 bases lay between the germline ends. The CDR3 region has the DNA TGCGCCAGCAGTGAGTCGGAGTGGGACACCGGGGAGCTGTTTTTT. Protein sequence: CASSESEWDTGELFF.

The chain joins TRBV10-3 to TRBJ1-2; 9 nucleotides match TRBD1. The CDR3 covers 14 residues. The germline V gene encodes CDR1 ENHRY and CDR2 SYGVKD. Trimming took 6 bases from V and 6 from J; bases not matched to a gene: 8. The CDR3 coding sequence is TGTGCCATCAGGGCCGGGACAGGGTGGGATGGCTACACCTTC. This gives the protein CAIRAGTGWDGYTF.

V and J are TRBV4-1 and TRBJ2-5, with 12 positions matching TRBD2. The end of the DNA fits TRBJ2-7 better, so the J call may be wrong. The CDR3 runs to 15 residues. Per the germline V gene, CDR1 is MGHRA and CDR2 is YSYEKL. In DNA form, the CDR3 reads TGCGCCAGCAGCTTCGGACTAGCGGGGTACTACGAGCAGTACTTC. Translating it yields CASSFGLAGYYEQYF.

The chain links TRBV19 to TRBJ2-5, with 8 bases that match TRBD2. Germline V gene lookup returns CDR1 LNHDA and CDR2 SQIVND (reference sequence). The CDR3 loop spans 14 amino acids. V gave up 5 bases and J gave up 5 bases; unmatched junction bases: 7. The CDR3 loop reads CASSASGSPETQYF. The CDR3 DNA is TGTGCCAGTAGTGCGAGCGGGAGCCCCGAGACCCAGTACTTC.

CDR3 amino acids: CASSQRGTNYGYTF. The CDR3 DNA is TGTGCCAGCAGCCAACGGGGGACTAACTATGGCTACACCTTC. The chain employs TRBV11-2 and TRBJ1-2, with D perhaps matching TRBD1 (5 bases). Germline V gene sequence: CDR1 SGHAT, CDR2 FQNNGV. The V end lost 5 bases, the J end lost 0 bases, and 10 bases lay between the germline ends. The CDR3 loop spans 14 amino acids.

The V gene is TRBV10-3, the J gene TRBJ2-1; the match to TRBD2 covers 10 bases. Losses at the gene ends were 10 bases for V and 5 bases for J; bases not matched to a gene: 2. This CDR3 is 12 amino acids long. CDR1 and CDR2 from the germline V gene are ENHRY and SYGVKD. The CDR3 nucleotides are TGTGCCAGCCTAGCGGGGGACAATGAGCAGTTCTTC. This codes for CASLAGDNEQFF.